Listed below are T cell receptor beta chains from one sample, sequenced in a study of T cell repertoires in cytomegalovirus infection. Antigens for these TCRs are unknown. TCRdb reanalysed the reads using MiXCR and keeps one entry per CDR3 protein. The sample shows roughly 68,000 distinct CDR3 sequences, approximately 22% of them seen only once. Sample: PBMCs, sequenced either directly or after in vitro stimulation (not recorded which). The receptors shown here come from a human donor in good health (CMV status not recorded). Some clones in this sample may be carry-over from other donors' samples. Both conserved end residues are part of each CDR3. The order of the fields is CDR3 DNA, CDR3 protein, V gene, J gene, clone size, D gene. A D gene is named only where the DNA matches it firmly. Where a row states a size, it is once, few, many or the class of an expanded clone; other rows omit it.

CDR3nt: TGTGCCACCAGCGTGCCTTATGGCTACACCTTC
CDR3aa: CATSVPYGYTF
v_gene: TRBV24-1
j_gene: TRBJ1-2
abundance: -
d_gene: -

CDR3nt: TGTGCCAGCTCAGAGGAAGACAATGAGCAGTTCTTC
CDR3aa: CASSEEDNEQFF
v_gene: TRBV7-8
j_gene: TRBJ2-1
abundance: few
d_gene: -

CDR3nt: TGTGCCAGCAGCTCTCCGGGACAGGGGGCTTACGAGCAGTACTTC
CDR3aa: CASSSPGQGAYEQYF
v_gene: TRBV7-4
j_gene: TRBJ2-7
abundance: -
d_gene: TRBD1

CDR3nt: TGTGCCAGCAGCTCTAATCGGCGGATCACAGATACGCAGTATTTT
CDR3aa: CASSSNRRITDTQYF
v_gene: TRBV7-2
j_gene: TRBJ2-3
abundance: few
d_gene: -

CDR3nt: TGCGCCAGCAGCTTGGGCACCGACAGGGCCACTGAAGCTTTCTTT
CDR3aa: CASSLGTDRATEAFF
v_gene: TRBV5-1
j_gene: TRBJ1-1
abundance: few
d_gene: TRBD1

CDR3nt: TGCAGTGCTGGACAGGCTTTGGGTTCACCCCTCCACTTT
CDR3aa: CSAGQALGSPLHF
v_gene: TRBV20-1
j_gene: TRBJ1-6
abundance: -
d_gene: TRBD1

CDR3nt: TGTGCCAGCAGTGAACTTTTACAGAGCAATCAGCCCCAGCATTTT
CDR3aa: CASSELLQSNQPQHF
v_gene: TRBV6-1
j_gene: TRBJ1-5
abundance: few
d_gene: -

CDR3nt: TGTGCCAGCAGTTTACTTCCCCCGGGACAGAGCTCCTACGAGCAGTACTTC
CDR3aa: CASSLLPPGQSSYEQYF
v_gene: TRBV27
j_gene: TRBJ2-7
abundance: -
d_gene: TRBD1

CDR3nt: TGTGCCAGCAGCGAACGCAGGGAGACTAATGAAAAACTGTTTTTT
CDR3aa: CASSERRETNEKLFF
v_gene: TRBV5-4
j_gene: TRBJ1-4
abundance: few
d_gene: -

CDR3nt: TGTGCCAGCAGTACATGGGACAGACGAGCCTATGGCTACACCTTC
CDR3aa: CASSTWDRRAYGYTF
v_gene: TRBV28
j_gene: TRBJ1-2
abundance: -
d_gene: TRBD1

CDR3nt: TGTGCCAGCAGTGGGGTGAGACAGGGGAACACTGAAGCTTTCTTT
CDR3aa: CASSGVRQGNTEAFF
v_gene: TRBV28
j_gene: TRBJ1-1
abundance: -
d_gene: TRBD1

CDR3nt: TGTGCCAGCAGTACGAACAGGGGCAATGAGCAGTTCTTC
CDR3aa: CASSTNRGNEQFF
v_gene: TRBV6-2/TRBV6-3
j_gene: TRBJ2-1
abundance: few
d_gene: TRBD1

CDR3nt: TGCGCCAGCAGCTTGGGGACTAGCGGGAGGTCTAGCACAGATACGCAGTATTTT
CDR3aa: CASSLGTSGRSSTDTQYF
v_gene: TRBV5-1
j_gene: TRBJ2-3
abundance: -
d_gene: TRBD2

CDR3nt: TGTGCCAGCAGCTTAGGAGGGGCGGGAGTAATCTACGAGCAGTACTTC
CDR3aa: CASSLGGAGVIYEQYF
v_gene: TRBV11-2
j_gene: TRBJ2-7
abundance: many
d_gene: TRBD2

CDR3nt: TGCAGTGCTAGCGGACCCGGGGCCTACGAGCAGTACTTC
CDR3aa: CSASGPGAYEQYF
v_gene: TRBV20-1
j_gene: TRBJ2-7
abundance: -
d_gene: -

CDR3nt: TGTGCCAGCAGCTTTTTTGCGGAGCCGGGGAATGAGCAGTTCTTC
CDR3aa: CASSFFAEPGNEQFF
v_gene: TRBV13
j_gene: TRBJ2-1
abundance: few
d_gene: -

CDR3nt: TGTGCCAGCAGACCTTCCACAGGGAGGGGGTTTTACAATGAGCAGTTCTTC
CDR3aa: CASRPSTGRGFYNEQFF
v_gene: TRBV2
j_gene: TRBJ2-1
abundance: -
d_gene: -

CDR3nt: TGCAGTGCCGACAGGGACGAAACAGATACGCAGTATTTT
CDR3aa: CSADRDETDTQYF
v_gene: TRBV20-1
j_gene: TRBJ2-3
abundance: -
d_gene: TRBD1

CDR3nt: TGTGCCAGCAGTGAAAACCGGGGGTCTGGGGCCAACGTCCTGACTTTC
CDR3aa: CASSENRGSGANVLTF
v_gene: TRBV28
j_gene: TRBJ2-6
abundance: many
d_gene: -

CDR3nt: TGTGCCATCAGACTCGGGACGGAGGGATCCTACGAGCAGTACTTC
CDR3aa: CAIRLGTEGSYEQYF
v_gene: TRBV10-3
j_gene: TRBJ2-7
abundance: few
d_gene: -

CDR3nt: TGTGCCAGCAGCTTAGAGTCTACGGGAAAAAAACTGTTTTTT
CDR3aa: CASSLESTGKKLFF
v_gene: TRBV7-9
j_gene: TRBJ1-4
abundance: many
d_gene: -

CDR3nt: TGTGCCAGCGCTGGCAGGACTAGCGATCCCTACGAGCAGTACTTC
CDR3aa: CASAGRTSDPYEQYF
v_gene: TRBV28
j_gene: TRBJ2-7
abundance: -
d_gene: TRBD2

CDR3nt: TGTGCCAGCAGGACCAATCAGCCCCAGCATTTT
CDR3aa: CASRTNQPQHF
v_gene: TRBV28
j_gene: TRBJ1-5
abundance: -
d_gene: -

CDR3nt: TGTGCCAGCAGCCTAGGGACTAGCGGGAGCTGGTACAATGAGCAGTTCTTC
CDR3aa: CASSLGTSGSWYNEQFF
v_gene: TRBV7-2
j_gene: TRBJ2-1
abundance: many
d_gene: TRBD2

CDR3nt: TGTGCCAGCAGCTTAGTAGTGTTTGAGCAGTTCTTC
CDR3aa: CASSLVVFEQFF
v_gene: TRBV7-8
j_gene: TRBJ2-1
abundance: many
d_gene: -

CDR3nt: TGTGCCAGCAGCTTCGGGACAGATGGCTACACCTTC
CDR3aa: CASSFGTDGYTF
v_gene: TRBV7-2
j_gene: TRBJ1-2
abundance: -
d_gene: TRBD1

CDR3nt: TGTGCCAGCAGCTTAAGCCTAGCGGGAGGGCCCCAAGATACGCAGTATTTT
CDR3aa: CASSLSLAGGPQDTQYF
v_gene: TRBV7-2
j_gene: TRBJ2-3
abundance: many
d_gene: TRBD2

CDR3nt: TGTGCCAGCAGTTTAGATTTAGCGAGCGGGGAGCTGTTTTTT
CDR3aa: CASSLDLASGELFF
v_gene: TRBV12-3/TRBV12-4
j_gene: TRBJ2-2
abundance: -
d_gene: -

CDR3nt: TGCGCCAGCAGCCGCATCGAAAAGGCTCATGGCTACACCTTC
CDR3aa: CASSRIEKAHGYTF
v_gene: TRBV4-1
j_gene: TRBJ1-2
abundance: -
d_gene: -

CDR3nt: TGTGCCAGCAGTTTCTTCGGGGTGCAAAACATTCAGTACTTC
CDR3aa: CASSFFGVQNIQYF
v_gene: TRBV6-6
j_gene: TRBJ2-4
abundance: -
d_gene: -

CDR3nt: TGTGCCAGTAGAGAAACCGGGACAGGAAGAGATACGCAGTATTTT
CDR3aa: CASRETGTGRDTQYF
v_gene: TRBV19
j_gene: TRBJ2-3
abundance: few
d_gene: TRBD1